The rows below give T cell receptor beta chains drawn from one sample of a study of regulatory T cells in long-lasting Graves disease. A single record per CDR3 protein comes from TCRdb applying MiXCR to the multiplex PCR reads. The sample contains 400,000 to 550,000 distinct CDR3 sequences, 16% of which appear only once. These sequences were also reported in another study, on T cells in Graves' hyperthyroidism and ophthalmopathy.

Specimen: peripheral blood mononuclear cells (PBMCs), collected at new diagnosis, from a patient treated with antithyroid drugs. The receptor source for this set is a woman younger than 45 with Graves disease. CDR3s include the opening cysteine and the closing phenylalanine or tryptophan. The D gene is left open where the match is weak. The size entry is marked missing in some rows and otherwise reads once, few, many or a size class.

J | V | length | size | D | DNA | CDR3
TRBJ2-1 | TRBV2 | 13 | many | - | TGTGCCAGCAGTGAAACTGACCTGGGGTGGCAGTTCTTC | CASSETDLGWQFF
TRBJ2-1 | TRBV28 | 15 | many | TRBD2 | TGTGCCAGCAGTTTAGGATCTAGCGGGAAGCATGAGCAGTTCTTC | CASSLGSSGKHEQFF
TRBJ2-1 | TRBV6-2/TRBV6-3 | 17 | many | - | TGTGCCAGCAGTTATCAAAGCGGGTTTAGCTCCTACAATGAGCAGTTCTTC | CASSYQSGFSSYNEQFF
TRBJ2-7 | TRBV20-1 | 18 | few | TRBD2 | TGCAGTGCTCAGGTCCCGGGACTAGCGGGAGGGGTCCAGAATTGGCAGTACTTC | CSAQVPGLAGGVQNWQYF
TRBJ2-2 | TRBV6-1 | 11 | many | - | TGTGCCAGGGTCGGAAACGGGGAGCTGTTTTTT | CARVGNGELFF
TRBJ2-7 | TRBV20-1 | 15 | - | - | TGCAGTGCTAGAGTCCCGGGGGTACAATCCCACGAGCAGTACTTC | CSARVPGVQSHEQYF
TRBJ1-6 | TRBV5-1 | 15 | many | - | TGCGCCAGCAGCTCGGAGGGTTTCCACACCTCACCCCTCCACTTT | CASSSEGFHTSPLHF
TRBJ2-3 | TRBV5-1 | 15 | few | - | TGCGCCAGCAGCTTGGGAGCGGCTAGCACAGATACGCAGTATTTT | CASSLGAASTDTQYF
TRBJ2-7 | TRBV20-1 | 13 | many | - | TGCAGTGCTAGAGATCAGGGTGCGTACGAGCAGTACTTC | CSARDQGAYEQYF
TRBJ2-2 | TRBV28 | 16 | many | - | TGTGCCAGCAGTTTATTGCCGGGACAGAACACCGGGGAGCTGTTTTTT | CASSLLPGQNTGELFF
TRBJ2-7 | TRBV11-2 | 13 | many | - | TGTGCCAGCAGCTTAGAAAGCTCCTACGAGCAGTACTTC | CASSLESSYEQYF
TRBJ2-1 | TRBV29-1 | 13 | many | TRBD2 | TGCAGCGTAGCGGGAGGATCCTACAATGAGCAGTTCTTC | CSVAGGSYNEQFF
TRBJ2-1 | TRBV12-3/TRBV12-4 | 13 | few | - | TGTGCCAGCAGTTTTCTCAGGGCAGATGAGCAGTTCTTC | CASSFLRADEQFF
TRBJ2-3 | TRBV5-4 | 17 | many | TRBD2 | TGTGCCAGCAGCGGGACTAGCGGGAGGTCGGGCACAGATACGCAGTATTTT | CASSGTSGRSGTDTQYF
TRBJ2-1 | TRBV7-2 | 17 | many | - | TGTGCCAGCAGCCCCTCCTTTGGGAGCGGACCCTACAATGAGCAGTTCTTC | CASSPSFGSGPYNEQFF
TRBJ2-1 | TRBV24-1 | 14 | few | TRBD1 | TGTGCCACCACTGACAGGGGTTCGGGCAATGAGCAGTTCTTC | CATTDRGSGNEQFF
TRBJ1-6 | TRBV28 | 15 | many | TRBD1 | TGTGCCAGCAGTCCACACAGGGGGGGAGGCTCACCCCTCCACTTT | CASSPHRGGGSPLHF
TRBJ2-1 | TRBV15 | 18 | many | - | TGTGCCACCAGCAGAGATCGGTCGGCGGACTGGGCCCACAATGAGCAGTTCTTC | CATSRDRSADWAHNEQFF
TRBJ2-7 | TRBV18 | 16 | once | - | TGTGCCAGCTCACCACCAAGCAAGGGGCCTCTCTACGAGCAGTACTTC | CASSPPSKGPLYEQYF
TRBJ2-1 | TRBV11-2 | 15 | many | TRBD2 | TGTGCCAGCAGCTCCGTTCGTGGGGGGGACAATGAGCAGTTCTTC | CASSSVRGGDNEQFF
TRBJ2-7 | TRBV5-1 | 16 | many | - | TGCGCCAGCAGCTTGGCCCGTCTGGGATTGGACTACGAGCAGTACTTC | CASSLARLGLDYEQYF
TRBJ2-7 | TRBV7-8 | 15 | many | TRBD1 | TGTGCCAGCAGCTTAGAAGGGACAGGGTGGTCCGAGCAGTACTTC | CASSLEGTGWSEQYF
TRBJ2-5 | TRBV28 | 14 | many | - | TGTGCCAGCAGCTGGGGAAGGAGCCAAGAGACCCAGTACTTC | CASSWGRSQETQYF
TRBJ2-1 | TRBV5-4 | 18 | - | TRBD2 | TGTGCCAGCAGCCTTCGGGCGGGAGGGCTCCGGGTTCGCAATGAGCAGTTCTTC | CASSLRAGGLRVRNEQFF
TRBJ2-7 | TRBV6-2/TRBV6-3 | 18 | many | TRBD2 | TGTGCCAGCAGTCAACAGGGGCGGACTAGCGGGAGTTCCTACGAGCAGTACTTC | CASSQQGRTSGSSYEQYF
TRBJ2-7 | TRBV5-1 | 14 | many | TRBD2 | TGCGCCAGCAGCTTGGTACAGACCGGGGGGGAGCAGTACTTC | CASSLVQTGGEQYF
TRBJ1-1 | TRBV20-1 | 13 | many | - | TGCAGTGCAAGGAATCTAGAATACACTGAAGCTTTCTTT | CSARNLEYTEAFF
TRBJ2-4 | TRBV5-8 | 16 | few | - | TGTGCCAGCAGCGTATACAGGGTACTAGCCAAAAACATTCAGTACTTC | CASSVYRVLAKNIQYF
TRBJ2-7 | TRBV20-1 | 14 | many | TRBD2 | TGCAGTGCCCCGGAAAGCGGGAGTTCCGACGAGCAGTACTTC | CSAPESGSSDEQYF
TRBJ1-1 | TRBV5-1 | 14 | few | - | TGCGCCAGCAGCTTGGCCGCACCATACACTGAAGCTTTCTTT | CASSLAAPYTEAFF